The rows below give T cell receptor beta chains drawn from one sample of a study of OX40 agonist ivuxolimab in advanced cancers. Assay: immunoSEQ multiplex PCR; the TCRdb copy retains only in-frame clones and omits some. This table has about 130,000 clones, less than 95% appearing once. Sequencing was performed on CD4+ or CD8+ T cells sorted from blood, taken in a trial of the OX40 agonist ivuxolimab. These receptors were obtained from an adult with an advanced solid tumor such as melanoma, head and neck, liver or kidney cancer. Each CDR3 is given without its conserved first and last residue. The order of the fields is V gene, J gene, CDR3 protein.

V: TRBV18
J: TRBJ1-1
CDR3: ASSRGTGGEAF

V: TRBV7-9
J: TRBJ1-6
CDR3: ASSGQVSYNSPLH

V: TRBV12-5
J: TRBJ2-5
CDR3: ASGLGETQY

V: TRBV9
J: TRBJ2-3
CDR3: ASSGEMTSRFTDTQY

V: TRBV5-3
J: TRBJ1-2
CDR3: ARSLGQALGYGYT

V: TRBV4-1
J: TRBJ1-2
CDR3: ASSQDEGVYGYT

V: TRBV30
J: TRBJ1-5
CDR3: AWGKNRASNQPQH

V: TRBV6-1
J: TRBJ2-1
CDR3: ASSEAAGTGGYNEQF

V: TRBV5-6
J: TRBJ2-2
CDR3: ASTRTENTGELF

V: TRBV11-3
J: TRBJ2-1
CDR3: ASSWGLASYNEQF

V: TRBV2
J: TRBJ2-7
CDR3: ASTTSGRYEQY

V: TRBV30
J: TRBJ2-5
CDR3: AWSVPVLWETQY

V: TRBV11-2
J: TRBJ2-5
CDR3: ASSLAGAETQY

V: TRBV9
J: TRBJ2-1
CDR3: ASSVPGTRDEQF

V: TRBV13
J: TRBJ1-1
CDR3: ASSLLGQIRTTEAF

V: TRBV19
J: TRBJ1-1
CDR3: ASSSGTGGFTEAF

V: TRBV6-5
J: TRBJ1-3
CDR3: ASSDRGGNTIY

V: TRBV6-1
J: TRBJ2-7
CDR3: ASSEFPGYEQY

V: TRBV28
J: TRBJ2-7
CDR3: ASSVGTFDSYEQY

V: TRBV5-1
J: TRBJ2-3
CDR3: ASSFYAGEDTQY

V: TRBV7-3
J: TRBJ2-3
CDR3: ASSLNLAGPADTQY

V: TRBV19
J: TRBJ2-7
CDR3: ASRTSGTSYEQY

V: TRBV9
J: TRBJ1-3
CDR3: ASSVLGNSGNTIY

V: TRBV2
J: TRBJ1-5
CDR3: ASTSKGRDQPQH

V: TRBV6-5
J: TRBJ1-2
CDR3: ASSYLGSGGYT

V: TRBV6-1
J: TRBJ2-7
CDR3: ASSEGLSYEQY

V: TRBV5-1
J: TRBJ1-1
CDR3: ASSFGTGLNTEAF

V: TRBV7-2
J: TRBJ2-5
CDR3: ASSSDRQETQY

V: TRBV20-1
J: TRBJ1-2
CDR3: SALQFYGYT

V: TRBV10-3
J: TRBJ2-7
CDR3: AISQGERGEQY

V: TRBV9
J: TRBJ2-7
CDR3: ASSDGSSHEQY

V: TRBV4-3
J: TRBJ2-3
CDR3: ASSPSSGTDTQY

V: TRBV6-5
J: TRBJ1-1
CDR3: ASSYEIMAEAF

V: TRBV5-1
J: TRBJ2-7
CDR3: ASSRGARSYEQY

V: TRBV11-3
J: TRBJ2-1
CDR3: ASSLDALAALNEQF

V: TRBV11-1
J: TRBJ2-3
CDR3: ASRDPGTDTQY

V: TRBV6-5
J: TRBJ1-1
CDR3: ASSPGGGTEAF

V: TRBV20-1
J: TRBJ2-1
CDR3: TPGQGNEQF

V: TRBV20-1
J: TRBJ2-7
CDR3: SAERENEQY

V: TRBV6-5
J: TRBJ1-2
CDR3: ASSNDRANGYT

V: TRBV11-2
J: TRBJ2-1
CDR3: ASSLAGLAADPSYNEQF

V: TRBV28
J: TRBJ2-2
CDR3: ASSFYENTGELF

V: TRBV5-1
J: TRBJ1-2
CDR3: ASSLGGTGDYGYT

V: TRBV5-1
J: TRBJ2-1
CDR3: ASSLEEQYNEQF

V: TRBV5-1
J: TRBJ2-2
CDR3: ASSMTLTENTGELF

V: TRBV7-2
J: TRBJ2-2
CDR3: ASSLKLAGGTGELF

V: TRBV27
J: TRBJ2-5
CDR3: ASSQLRDIQETQY

V: TRBV6-6
J: TRBJ2-3
CDR3: ASSNTGTTSTDTQY

V: TRBV7-9
J: TRBJ2-3
CDR3: ASSLATDTQY

V: TRBV28
J: TRBJ1-5
CDR3: ASSPSGSVYNQPQH

V: TRBV6-6
J: TRBJ1-2
CDR3: ASSPDSGYT

V: TRBV10-2
J: TRBJ2-5
CDR3: ASSESRETQY

V: TRBV6-5
J: TRBJ1-2
CDR3: ASSPTGNYGYT

V: TRBV27
J: TRBJ2-7
CDR3: ASSLNSRVKNEQY

V: TRBV12-5
J: TRBJ2-3
CDR3: ASGLVISISGPSTDTQY

V: TRBV19
J: TRBJ1-2
CDR3: ASRGWADYGYT

V: TRBV19
J: TRBJ2-5
CDR3: ASSQRTPRIETQY

V: TRBV28
J: TRBJ1-1
CDR3: ASSPPPGLGAF

V: TRBV7-3
J: TRBJ1-1
CDR3: ASSQIGADTEAF

V: TRBV7-9
J: TRBJ1-1
CDR3: ASSLGSGPGTEAF